Only a few counts were recorded for the clone carrying this T cell receptor beta chain. Its antigen is unknown. Each CDR3 protein gets one entry after TCRdb re-called the reads with MiXCR. This sample carries approximately 280,000 distinct CDR3 sequences, 20% to 25% of them seen once, and the ten largest clones take approximately 20%. These data come from a study of T cell repertoires in cytomegalovirus infection. Overall study: As its CMV epitopes, the study selected recently identified HLA-C-restricted and well-studied HLA-B-restricted targets. Through public TCR beta signatures, both CMV infection and matching HLA type were indicated.

Study observations and caveats: Dominant in the ex vivo response were TCR beta clonotypes restricted by HLA-C and specific for CMV.

The material sequenced was cultured PBMCs, taken from culture after CMV antigen stimulation. The source of this sequence is a human donor in good health (CMV status not recorded). Some clones in this sample may be carry-over from other donors' samples.

The CDR3 nucleotides read TGTGCCAGCAGCTTGGCCGCGGGGGTGGGCTATGGCTACACCTTC. Translating it yields CASSLAAGVGYGYTF. This chain uses TRBV5-4 with TRBJ1-2, with D possibly being TRBD1 (5 bases). Germline V CDR1 and CDR2: SGHNT, YYREEE (reference sequence). The CDR3 is 15 residues long. Between the trimmed V and J ends, which lost 0 bases and 4 bases, there was a span of 13 bases.